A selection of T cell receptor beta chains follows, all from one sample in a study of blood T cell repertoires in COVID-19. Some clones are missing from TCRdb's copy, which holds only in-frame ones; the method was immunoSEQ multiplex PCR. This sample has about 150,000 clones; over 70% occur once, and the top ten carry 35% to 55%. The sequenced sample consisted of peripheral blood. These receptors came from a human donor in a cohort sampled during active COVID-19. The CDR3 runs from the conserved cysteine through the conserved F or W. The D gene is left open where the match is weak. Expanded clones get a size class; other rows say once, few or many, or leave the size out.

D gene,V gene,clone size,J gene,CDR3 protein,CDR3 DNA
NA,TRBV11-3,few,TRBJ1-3,CASSLDGRRAMPGGNTIYF,TGTGCCAGCAGCTTAGATGGGCGCAGAGCCATGCCGGGAGGAAACACCATATATTTT
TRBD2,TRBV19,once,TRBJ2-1,CASRLAGGLNEQFF,TGTGCCAGCCGACTAGCGGGGGGCCTCAATGAGCAGTTCTTC
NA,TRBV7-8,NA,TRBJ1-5,CASSLGGSRERQPQHF,TGTGCCAGCAGCTTAGGTGGCTCGAGGGAACGTCAGCCCCAGCATTTT
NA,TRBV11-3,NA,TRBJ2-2,CASKTGFANTGELFF,TGTGCCAGCAAAACAGGCTTCGCGAACACCGGGGAGCTGTTTTTT
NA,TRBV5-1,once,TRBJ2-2,CASTVRAARTGELFF,TGCGCCAGCACGGTTAGAGCGGCGAGGACCGGGGAGCTGTTTTTT
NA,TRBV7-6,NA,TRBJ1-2,CASSRDYGYTF,TGTGCCAGCAGCCGGGACTACGGCTACACCTTC
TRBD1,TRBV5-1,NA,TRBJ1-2,CASSTNRDRVGYTF,TGCGCCAGCAGCACCAACCGGGACAGGGTTGGCTACACCTTC
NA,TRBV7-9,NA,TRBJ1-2,CASSLNLGPRDYGYTF,TGTGCCAGCAGCTTAAATTTGGGTCCCCGGGACTATGGCTACACCTTC
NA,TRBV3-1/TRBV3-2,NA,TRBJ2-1,CASSPGDRRGNEQFF,TGTGCCAGCAGCCCTGGGGATCGACGGGGGAATGAGCAGTTCTTC
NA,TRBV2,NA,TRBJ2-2,CASSEGPVGTGELFF,TGTGCCAGCAGTGAGGGGCCGGTGGGGACCGGGGAGCTGTTTTTT